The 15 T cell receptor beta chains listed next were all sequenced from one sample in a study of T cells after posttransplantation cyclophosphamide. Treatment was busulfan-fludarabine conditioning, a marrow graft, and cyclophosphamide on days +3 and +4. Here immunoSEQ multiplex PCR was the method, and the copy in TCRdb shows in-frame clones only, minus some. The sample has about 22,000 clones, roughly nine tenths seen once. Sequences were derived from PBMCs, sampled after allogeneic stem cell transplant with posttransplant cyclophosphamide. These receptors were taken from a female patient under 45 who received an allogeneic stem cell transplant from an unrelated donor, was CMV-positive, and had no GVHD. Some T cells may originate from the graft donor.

The CDR3 nucleotides are TGTGCCAGCAGGGGACAGGGGGGAAGACGTGGGGACACTGAAGCTTTCTTT. Translated: CASRGQGGRRGDTEAFF. This chain joins TRBV28 and TRBJ1-1; the match to TRBD1 covers 11 bases. V trimming: 6 bases; J trimming: 3 bases; junction bases outside the gene matches: 12. Germline loops: CDR1 MDHEN, CDR2 SYDVKM. The CDR3 spans 17 residues.

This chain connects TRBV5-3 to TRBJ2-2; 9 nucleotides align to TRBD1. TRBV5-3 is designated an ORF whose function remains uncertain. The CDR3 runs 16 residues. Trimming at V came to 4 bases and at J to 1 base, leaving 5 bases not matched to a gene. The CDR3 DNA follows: TGTGCCAGAAGCCTACAGGGGGCTCAGAACACCGGGGAGCTGTTTTTT. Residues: CARSLQGAQNTGELFF.

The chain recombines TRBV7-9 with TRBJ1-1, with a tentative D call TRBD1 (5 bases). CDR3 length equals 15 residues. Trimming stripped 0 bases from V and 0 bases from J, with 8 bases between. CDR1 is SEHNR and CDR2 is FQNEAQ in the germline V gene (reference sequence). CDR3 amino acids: CASSLAGAMNTEAFF. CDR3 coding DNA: TGTGCCAGCAGCTTAGCTGGGGCGATGAACACTGAAGCTTTCTTT.

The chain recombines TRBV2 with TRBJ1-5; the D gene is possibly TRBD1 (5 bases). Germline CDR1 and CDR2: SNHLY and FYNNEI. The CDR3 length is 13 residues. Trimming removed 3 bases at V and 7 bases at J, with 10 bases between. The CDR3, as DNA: TGTGCCAGCAGTGATCAGGGAGGACAGCCCCAGCATTTT. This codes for CASSDQGGQPQHF.

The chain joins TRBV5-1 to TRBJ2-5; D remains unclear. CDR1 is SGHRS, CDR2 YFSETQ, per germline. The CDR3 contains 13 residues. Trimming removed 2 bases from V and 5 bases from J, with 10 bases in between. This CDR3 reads CASSFTFRETQYF. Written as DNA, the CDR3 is TGCGCCAGCAGCTTTACCTTTCGGGAGACCCAGTACTTC.

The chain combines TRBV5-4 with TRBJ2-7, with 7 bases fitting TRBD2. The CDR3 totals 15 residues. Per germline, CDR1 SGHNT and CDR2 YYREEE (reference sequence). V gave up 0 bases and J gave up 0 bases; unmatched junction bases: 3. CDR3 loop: CASSLVGGVSYEQYF. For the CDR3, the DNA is TGTGCCAGCAGCTTGGTTGGGGGGGTCTCCTACGAGCAGTACTTC.

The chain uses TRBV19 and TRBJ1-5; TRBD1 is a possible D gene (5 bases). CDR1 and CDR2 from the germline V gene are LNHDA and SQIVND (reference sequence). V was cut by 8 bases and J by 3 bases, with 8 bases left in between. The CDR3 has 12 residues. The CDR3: CASETDNQPQHF. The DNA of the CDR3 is TGTGCCAGTGAGACAGACAATCAGCCCCAGCATTTT.

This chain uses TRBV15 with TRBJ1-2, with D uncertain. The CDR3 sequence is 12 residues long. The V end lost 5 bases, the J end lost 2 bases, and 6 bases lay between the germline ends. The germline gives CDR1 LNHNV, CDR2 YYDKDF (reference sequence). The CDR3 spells CATSPENYGYTF. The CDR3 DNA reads TGTGCCACCAGCCCTGAGAACTATGGCTACACCTTC.

CDR3 DNA sequence: TGCGCCAGCAGCTTGGGGGGGGACGACCAAGAGACCCAGTACTTC. This codes for CASSLGGDDQETQYF. The chain couples TRBV5-1 to TRBJ2-5; weak D call: TRBD2 (6 bases). V was pared by 0 bases and J by 0 bases, with 9 bases between. In germline, CDR1 is SGHRS, CDR2 YFSETQ. This CDR3 comprises 15 residues. The whole variable domain, remainder taken from reference TRBV5-1 and TRBJ2-5, is KAGVTQTPRYLIKTRGQQVTLSCSPISGHRSVSWYQQTPGQGLQFLFEYFSETQRNKGNFPGRFSGRQFSNSRSEMNVSTLELGDSALYLCASSLGGDDQETQYFGPGTRLLVL.

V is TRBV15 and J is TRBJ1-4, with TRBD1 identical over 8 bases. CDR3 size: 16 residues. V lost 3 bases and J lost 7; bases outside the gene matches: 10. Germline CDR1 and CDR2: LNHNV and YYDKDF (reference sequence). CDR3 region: CATSSDQTGVGEKLFF. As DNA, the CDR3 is TGTGCCACCAGCAGTGATCAGACAGGGGTGGGTGAAAAACTGTTTTTT.

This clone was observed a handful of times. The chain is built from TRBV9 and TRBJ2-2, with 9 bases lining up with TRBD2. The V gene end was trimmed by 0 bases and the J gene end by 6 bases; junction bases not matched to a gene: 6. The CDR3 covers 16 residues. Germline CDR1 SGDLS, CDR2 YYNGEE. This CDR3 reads CASSVDPSGASGELFF. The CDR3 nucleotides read TGTGCCAGCAGCGTAGACCCTAGCGGGGCCTCCGGGGAGCTGTTTTTT. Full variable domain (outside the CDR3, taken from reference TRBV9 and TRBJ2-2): DSGVTQTPKHLITATGQRVTLRCSPRSGDLSVYWYQQSLDQGLQFLIQYYNGEERAKGNILERFSAQQFPDLHSELNLSSLELGDSALYFCASSVDPSGASGELFFGEGSRLTVL.

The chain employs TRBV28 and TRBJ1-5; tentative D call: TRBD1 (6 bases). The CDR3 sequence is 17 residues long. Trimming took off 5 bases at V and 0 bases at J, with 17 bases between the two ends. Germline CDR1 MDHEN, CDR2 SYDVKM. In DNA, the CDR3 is TGTGCCAGCAGTGCCGGGGGGGCGAGTTTTAGCAATCAGCCCCAGCATTTT. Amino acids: CASSAGGASFSNQPQHF.

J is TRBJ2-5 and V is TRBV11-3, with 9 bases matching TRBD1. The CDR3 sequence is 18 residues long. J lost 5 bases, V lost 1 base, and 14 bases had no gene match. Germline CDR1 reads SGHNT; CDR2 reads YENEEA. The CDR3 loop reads CASSLAFGTGIIEETQYF. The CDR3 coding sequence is TGTGCCAGCAGCTTAGCCTTCGGGACAGGGATTATAGAGGAGACCCAGTACTTC. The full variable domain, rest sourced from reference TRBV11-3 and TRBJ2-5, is EAGVVQSPRYKIIEKKQPVAFWCNPISGHNTLYWYLQNLGQGPELLIRYENEEAVDDSQLPKDRFSAERLKGVDSTLKIQPAELGDSAVYLCASSLAFGTGIIEETQYFGPGTRLLVL.

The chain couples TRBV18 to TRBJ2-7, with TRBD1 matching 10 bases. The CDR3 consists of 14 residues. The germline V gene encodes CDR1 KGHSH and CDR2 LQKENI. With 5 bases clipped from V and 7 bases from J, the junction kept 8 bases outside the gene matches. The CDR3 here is CASSDRQGAREQYF. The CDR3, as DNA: TGTGCCAGCTCAGACCGACAGGGGGCGCGGGAGCAGTACTTC.

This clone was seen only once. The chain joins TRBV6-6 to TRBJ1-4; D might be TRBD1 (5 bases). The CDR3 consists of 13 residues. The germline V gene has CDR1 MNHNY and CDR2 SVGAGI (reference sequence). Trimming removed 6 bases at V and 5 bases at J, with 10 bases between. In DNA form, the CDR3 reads TGTGCCAGCAGGGGGGGTAGCAATGAAAAACTGTTTTTT. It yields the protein CASRGGSNEKLFF.